These 17 T cell receptor beta chains came from one sample sequenced in a study of shared clonotypes between healthy human individuals. Profiled with immunoSEQ multiplex PCR; TCRdb holds only in-frame clones, not every one. The sample shows approximately 1.9 million clones, just under 95% of them seen only once. CD45RO-negative CD8 cells positively selected for CCR7 made up the naive population, which excluded terminally differentiated effector memory CD45RA+ cells. The sample consisted of naive CD8+ T cells from PBMCs. The receptors shown here come from a man aged 18-30 years in good health. Some clones in this sample may be carry-over from other donors' samples.

The chain employs TRBV9 and TRBJ2-1, with 8 nucleotides matching TRBD2. Per germline, CDR1 SGDLS and CDR2 YYNGEE. After removal of 1 base from V and 4 bases from J, the junction contained 4 bases not matched to a gene. The CDR3 loop spans 15 amino acids. The CDR3: CASSVTTGGYNEQFF. The CDR3 nucleotides are TGTGCCAGCAGCGTAACAACGGGAGGGTACAATGAGCAGTTCTTC.

The rearrangement links TRBV5-1 to TRBJ1-1; TRBD1 might be the D (5 bases). The length of the CDR3 is 14 residues. The V gene lost 4 bases and the J gene lost 4 bases, with 14 bases spanning the gap. The germline V gene encodes CDR1 SGHRS and CDR2 YFSETQ. CDR3 protein: CASSLREVGTEAFF. DNA of the CDR3: TGCGCCAGCAGCCTCAGGGAGGTGGGCACTGAAGCTTTCTTT.

Comment on this clone: Other DNA sequences from this sample encode an identical CDR3 as well. The chain couples TRBV9 to TRBJ1-2, with a possible D match to TRBD1 (6 bases). Germline V gene lookup returns CDR1 SGDLS and CDR2 YYNGEE. Trimming cost V 0 bases and J 2 bases, with 11 bases left between them. CDR3 size: 15 residues. The CDR3 loop reads CASSVADSPNYGYTF. The CDR3 coding sequence is TGTGCCAGCAGCGTAGCGGACAGCCCCAACTATGGCTACACCTTC.

The chain recombines TRBV30 with TRBJ2-7; D remains ambiguous. This CDR3 comprises 13 residues. The germline V gene has CDR1 GTSNPN and CDR2 SVGIG (reference sequence). V lost 1 base, J lost 3 bases, and 10 bases lay in between. CDR3 nucleotide sequence: TGTGCCTGGAGTGCGGGCTTTTACTACGAGCAGTACTTC. Translated: CAWSAGFYYEQYF.

The CDR3 DNA reads TGCGCCAGCAGCCACCTTAACGCTGAAGCTTTCTTT. Translated: CASSHLNAEAFF. This sequence joins TRBV4-3 and TRBJ1-1; D unresolved. The CDR3 sequence is 12 residues long. Germline V lookup: CDR1 LGHNA, CDR2 YSLEER. The ends were cut back, 3 bases at V and 6 bases at J, with 8 bases in the middle.

The genes are TRBV29-1 and TRBJ1-2, with a tentative D call TRBD1 (6 bases). Trimming cost V 7 bases and J 5 bases, with 14 bases left between them. This CDR3 region has 12 residues. CDR1 is SQVTM and CDR2 is ANQGSEA in the germline V gene. The DNA of the CDR3 is TGCAGCGCTACAGGGTTGAGTTATGGCTACACCTTC. The encoded protein is CSATGLSYGYTF.

The chain employs TRBV28 and TRBJ1-5; D is uncertain. With 5 bases removed from V and 4 bases from J, the gap between germline ends came to 15 bases. This CDR3 spans 15 amino acids. Germline-derived CDR1 and CDR2 are MDHEN and SYDVKM. This CDR3 is CASSPLRQGNQPQHF. As DNA, the CDR3 is TGTGCCAGCAGTCCCCTGCGTCAAGGTAATCAGCCCCAGCATTTT.

The chain combines TRBV5-1 with TRBJ2-7; 7 nucleotides line up with TRBD1. Germline CDR1 and CDR2: SGHRS and YFSETQ. V shed 4 bases, J shed 3 bases, and the junction held 4 bases outside the gene matches. The CDR3 totals 13 residues. For the CDR3, the DNA is TGCGCCAGCAGCCCGGGACAGAACTACGAGCAGTACTTC. Translation: CASSPGQNYEQYF.

This clone was recorded once. The chain joins TRBV4-3 to TRBJ1-4; no definite D call. Trimming pared 0 bases from V and 5 bases from J, leaving 16 bases between. Germline V gene lookup returns CDR1 LGHNA and CDR2 YSLEER. CDR3 length: 17 residues. The CDR3 coding sequence is TGCGCCAGCAGCCAAGATCGGCAGGTTTGGGCAAATGAAAAACTGTTTTTT. Protein sequence: CASSQDRQVWANEKLFF.

The chain links TRBV5-1 to TRBJ2-7, with 7 bases that match TRBD1. The trim removed 2 bases at V and 0 bases at J, leaving 5 bases unmatched. The V gene's germline CDR1 is SGHRS and CDR2 YFSETQ. The CDR3 length is 15 residues. The CDR3 sequence is CASSLGQDLSYEQYF. In DNA, the CDR3 is TGCGCCAGCAGCTTAGGACAGGACCTCTCCTACGAGCAGTACTTC.

The chain uses TRBV9 and TRBJ2-1; perhaps TRBD2 as D (5 bases). The CDR3 sequence is 16 residues long. CDR1 SGDLS and CDR2 YYNGEE come from the germline V gene. V was clipped by 0 bases and J by 4 bases, with 14 bases between them. The chain's CDR3 is CASSVVPGIGYNEQFF. The CDR3 DNA reads as TGTGCCAGCAGCGTAGTCCCGGGAATAGGGTACAATGAGCAGTTCTTC. Full variable domain (missing parts from reference TRBV9 and TRBJ2-1): DSGVTQTPKHLITATGQRVTLRCSPRSGDLSVYWYQQSLDQGLQFLIQYYNGEERAKGNILERFSAQQFPDLHSELNLSSLELGDSALYFCASSVVPGIGYNEQFFGPGTRLTVL.

The chain is built from TRBV7-9 and TRBJ2-7; D gene ambiguous. V was cut by 3 bases and J by 3 bases, with 12 bases left in between. The CDR3 runs 14 residues. Per germline, CDR1 SEHNR and CDR2 FQNEAQ (reference sequence). The CDR3 DNA sequence: TGTGCCAGCAGCTTCGTGGAGATGTTCTACGAGCAGTACTTC. Its translation: CASSFVEMFYEQYF.

The J gene is TRBJ2-7, the V gene TRBV9; 9 bases are a match to TRBD1. J gave up 3 bases and V 0 bases, and 4 bases lay outside the gene matches. This CDR3 has 15 amino acids. Germline CDR1 is SGDLS and CDR2 is YYNGEE. The CDR3 spells CASSVADRGRYEQYF. In DNA form, the CDR3 reads TGTGCCAGCAGCGTAGCGGACAGGGGCCGCTACGAGCAGTACTTC.

Concerning this clone itself: In the same sample, other DNA sequences code for this CDR3. The V gene is TRBV7-9, the J gene TRBJ1-5, with D hard to call. CDR3 size: 14 residues. In germline, CDR1 is SEHNR, CDR2 FQNEAQ (reference sequence). Trimming removed 1 base from V and 4 bases from J, with 8 bases in between. The CDR3 nucleotides read TGTGCCAGCAGCTTAGGGGCGGGGAATCAGCCCCAGCATTTT. It encodes CASSLGAGNQPQHF.

This CDR3 reads CASSHLSSYEQYF. The CDR3 DNA sequence: TGTGCCAGCAGCCATCTCAGCTCCTACGAGCAGTACTTC. The chain combines TRBV4-2 with TRBJ2-7, with D uncertain. Germline CDR1 LGHNA, CDR2 YNFKEQ. The CDR3 is made up of 13 amino acids. V was pared by 3 bases and J by 0 bases, with 6 bases between.

On this clone itself: The same CDR3 can be traced to other DNA sequences in this sample. The chain is built from TRBV6-5 and TRBJ1-5, with D hard to call. The V end was cut by 1 base, the J end by 3 bases, with 4 bases between. Looked up from germline, CDR1 is MNHEY and CDR2 is SVGAGI. The CDR3 consists of 13 residues. CDR3 in amino acids: CASSYYINQPQHF. The CDR3 coding sequence is TGTGCCAGCAGTTACTACATCAATCAGCCCCAGCATTTT.

The chain uses TRBV6-1 and TRBJ2-1; D gene uncertain. The CDR3 spans 15 residues. Germline values: CDR1 MNHNS, CDR2 SASEGT. V lost 2 bases, J lost 6 bases, and 14 bases lay in between. The CDR3 region is CASSESWQLVNEQFF. The CDR3 coding sequence is TGTGCCAGCAGTGAATCTTGGCAGCTAGTCAATGAGCAGTTCTTC.